This T cell receptor (beta chain) was identified during a study of blood T cell repertoires in COVID-19. The assay was immunoSEQ multiplex PCR, and TCRdb's table has in-frame clones only and misses some. The top ten hold 0.82% of the sample, which has fewer than 250,000 clones, approximately 90% seen once. Looked up from germline, CDR1 is SGHRS and CDR2 is YFSETQ. This CDR3 comprises 18 residues. V lost 0 bases and J lost 4; bases outside the gene matches: 10. The specimen sequenced was peripheral blood. J is TRBJ1-2 and V is TRBV5-1, with 12 bases matching TRBD1. The receptor's source is a man between 60 and 70 years old with COVID-19, enrolled during active disease. This CDR3 reads CASSLDPPGQGAFYGYTF. Here the CDR3 DNA reads TGCGCCAGCAGCTTGGATCCCCCGGGACAGGGGGCGTTCTATGGCTACACCTTC.